This T cell receptor beta chain comes out of a study of B cell selection in AIRE deficiency. Whole-study findings and limits: Of over 3,000 shared Treg TCRbeta sequences, around 31% were healthy-donor-only and around 9% patient-only. Shared Treg sequences had shorter CDR3s, biased toward rearrangements with few non-templated insertions.

The table lists this clone with a count of one. The antigen is undetermined. Germline CDR1 is SQVTM and CDR2 is ANQGSEA. With 7 bases removed from V and 2 bases from J, the gap between germline ends came to 11 bases. The CDR3 has 13 residues. Regulatory T cells were sorted as CD4+CD25hiCD127low/negative cells. Profiled with immunoSEQ multiplex PCR; TCRdb holds only in-frame clones, not every one. The sample holds 5,200 or so clones, more than 75% seen once. The V gene is TRBV29-1, the J gene TRBJ2-2; D perhaps matches TRBD1 (6 bases). Sequences were obtained from Tregs sorted from PBMCs. The clonotype comes from a human donor with AIRE deficiency. The CDR3 sequence is CSARTDNTGELFF. The DNA of the CDR3 is TGCAGCGCCCGGACAGACAACACCGGGGAGCTGTTTTTT.